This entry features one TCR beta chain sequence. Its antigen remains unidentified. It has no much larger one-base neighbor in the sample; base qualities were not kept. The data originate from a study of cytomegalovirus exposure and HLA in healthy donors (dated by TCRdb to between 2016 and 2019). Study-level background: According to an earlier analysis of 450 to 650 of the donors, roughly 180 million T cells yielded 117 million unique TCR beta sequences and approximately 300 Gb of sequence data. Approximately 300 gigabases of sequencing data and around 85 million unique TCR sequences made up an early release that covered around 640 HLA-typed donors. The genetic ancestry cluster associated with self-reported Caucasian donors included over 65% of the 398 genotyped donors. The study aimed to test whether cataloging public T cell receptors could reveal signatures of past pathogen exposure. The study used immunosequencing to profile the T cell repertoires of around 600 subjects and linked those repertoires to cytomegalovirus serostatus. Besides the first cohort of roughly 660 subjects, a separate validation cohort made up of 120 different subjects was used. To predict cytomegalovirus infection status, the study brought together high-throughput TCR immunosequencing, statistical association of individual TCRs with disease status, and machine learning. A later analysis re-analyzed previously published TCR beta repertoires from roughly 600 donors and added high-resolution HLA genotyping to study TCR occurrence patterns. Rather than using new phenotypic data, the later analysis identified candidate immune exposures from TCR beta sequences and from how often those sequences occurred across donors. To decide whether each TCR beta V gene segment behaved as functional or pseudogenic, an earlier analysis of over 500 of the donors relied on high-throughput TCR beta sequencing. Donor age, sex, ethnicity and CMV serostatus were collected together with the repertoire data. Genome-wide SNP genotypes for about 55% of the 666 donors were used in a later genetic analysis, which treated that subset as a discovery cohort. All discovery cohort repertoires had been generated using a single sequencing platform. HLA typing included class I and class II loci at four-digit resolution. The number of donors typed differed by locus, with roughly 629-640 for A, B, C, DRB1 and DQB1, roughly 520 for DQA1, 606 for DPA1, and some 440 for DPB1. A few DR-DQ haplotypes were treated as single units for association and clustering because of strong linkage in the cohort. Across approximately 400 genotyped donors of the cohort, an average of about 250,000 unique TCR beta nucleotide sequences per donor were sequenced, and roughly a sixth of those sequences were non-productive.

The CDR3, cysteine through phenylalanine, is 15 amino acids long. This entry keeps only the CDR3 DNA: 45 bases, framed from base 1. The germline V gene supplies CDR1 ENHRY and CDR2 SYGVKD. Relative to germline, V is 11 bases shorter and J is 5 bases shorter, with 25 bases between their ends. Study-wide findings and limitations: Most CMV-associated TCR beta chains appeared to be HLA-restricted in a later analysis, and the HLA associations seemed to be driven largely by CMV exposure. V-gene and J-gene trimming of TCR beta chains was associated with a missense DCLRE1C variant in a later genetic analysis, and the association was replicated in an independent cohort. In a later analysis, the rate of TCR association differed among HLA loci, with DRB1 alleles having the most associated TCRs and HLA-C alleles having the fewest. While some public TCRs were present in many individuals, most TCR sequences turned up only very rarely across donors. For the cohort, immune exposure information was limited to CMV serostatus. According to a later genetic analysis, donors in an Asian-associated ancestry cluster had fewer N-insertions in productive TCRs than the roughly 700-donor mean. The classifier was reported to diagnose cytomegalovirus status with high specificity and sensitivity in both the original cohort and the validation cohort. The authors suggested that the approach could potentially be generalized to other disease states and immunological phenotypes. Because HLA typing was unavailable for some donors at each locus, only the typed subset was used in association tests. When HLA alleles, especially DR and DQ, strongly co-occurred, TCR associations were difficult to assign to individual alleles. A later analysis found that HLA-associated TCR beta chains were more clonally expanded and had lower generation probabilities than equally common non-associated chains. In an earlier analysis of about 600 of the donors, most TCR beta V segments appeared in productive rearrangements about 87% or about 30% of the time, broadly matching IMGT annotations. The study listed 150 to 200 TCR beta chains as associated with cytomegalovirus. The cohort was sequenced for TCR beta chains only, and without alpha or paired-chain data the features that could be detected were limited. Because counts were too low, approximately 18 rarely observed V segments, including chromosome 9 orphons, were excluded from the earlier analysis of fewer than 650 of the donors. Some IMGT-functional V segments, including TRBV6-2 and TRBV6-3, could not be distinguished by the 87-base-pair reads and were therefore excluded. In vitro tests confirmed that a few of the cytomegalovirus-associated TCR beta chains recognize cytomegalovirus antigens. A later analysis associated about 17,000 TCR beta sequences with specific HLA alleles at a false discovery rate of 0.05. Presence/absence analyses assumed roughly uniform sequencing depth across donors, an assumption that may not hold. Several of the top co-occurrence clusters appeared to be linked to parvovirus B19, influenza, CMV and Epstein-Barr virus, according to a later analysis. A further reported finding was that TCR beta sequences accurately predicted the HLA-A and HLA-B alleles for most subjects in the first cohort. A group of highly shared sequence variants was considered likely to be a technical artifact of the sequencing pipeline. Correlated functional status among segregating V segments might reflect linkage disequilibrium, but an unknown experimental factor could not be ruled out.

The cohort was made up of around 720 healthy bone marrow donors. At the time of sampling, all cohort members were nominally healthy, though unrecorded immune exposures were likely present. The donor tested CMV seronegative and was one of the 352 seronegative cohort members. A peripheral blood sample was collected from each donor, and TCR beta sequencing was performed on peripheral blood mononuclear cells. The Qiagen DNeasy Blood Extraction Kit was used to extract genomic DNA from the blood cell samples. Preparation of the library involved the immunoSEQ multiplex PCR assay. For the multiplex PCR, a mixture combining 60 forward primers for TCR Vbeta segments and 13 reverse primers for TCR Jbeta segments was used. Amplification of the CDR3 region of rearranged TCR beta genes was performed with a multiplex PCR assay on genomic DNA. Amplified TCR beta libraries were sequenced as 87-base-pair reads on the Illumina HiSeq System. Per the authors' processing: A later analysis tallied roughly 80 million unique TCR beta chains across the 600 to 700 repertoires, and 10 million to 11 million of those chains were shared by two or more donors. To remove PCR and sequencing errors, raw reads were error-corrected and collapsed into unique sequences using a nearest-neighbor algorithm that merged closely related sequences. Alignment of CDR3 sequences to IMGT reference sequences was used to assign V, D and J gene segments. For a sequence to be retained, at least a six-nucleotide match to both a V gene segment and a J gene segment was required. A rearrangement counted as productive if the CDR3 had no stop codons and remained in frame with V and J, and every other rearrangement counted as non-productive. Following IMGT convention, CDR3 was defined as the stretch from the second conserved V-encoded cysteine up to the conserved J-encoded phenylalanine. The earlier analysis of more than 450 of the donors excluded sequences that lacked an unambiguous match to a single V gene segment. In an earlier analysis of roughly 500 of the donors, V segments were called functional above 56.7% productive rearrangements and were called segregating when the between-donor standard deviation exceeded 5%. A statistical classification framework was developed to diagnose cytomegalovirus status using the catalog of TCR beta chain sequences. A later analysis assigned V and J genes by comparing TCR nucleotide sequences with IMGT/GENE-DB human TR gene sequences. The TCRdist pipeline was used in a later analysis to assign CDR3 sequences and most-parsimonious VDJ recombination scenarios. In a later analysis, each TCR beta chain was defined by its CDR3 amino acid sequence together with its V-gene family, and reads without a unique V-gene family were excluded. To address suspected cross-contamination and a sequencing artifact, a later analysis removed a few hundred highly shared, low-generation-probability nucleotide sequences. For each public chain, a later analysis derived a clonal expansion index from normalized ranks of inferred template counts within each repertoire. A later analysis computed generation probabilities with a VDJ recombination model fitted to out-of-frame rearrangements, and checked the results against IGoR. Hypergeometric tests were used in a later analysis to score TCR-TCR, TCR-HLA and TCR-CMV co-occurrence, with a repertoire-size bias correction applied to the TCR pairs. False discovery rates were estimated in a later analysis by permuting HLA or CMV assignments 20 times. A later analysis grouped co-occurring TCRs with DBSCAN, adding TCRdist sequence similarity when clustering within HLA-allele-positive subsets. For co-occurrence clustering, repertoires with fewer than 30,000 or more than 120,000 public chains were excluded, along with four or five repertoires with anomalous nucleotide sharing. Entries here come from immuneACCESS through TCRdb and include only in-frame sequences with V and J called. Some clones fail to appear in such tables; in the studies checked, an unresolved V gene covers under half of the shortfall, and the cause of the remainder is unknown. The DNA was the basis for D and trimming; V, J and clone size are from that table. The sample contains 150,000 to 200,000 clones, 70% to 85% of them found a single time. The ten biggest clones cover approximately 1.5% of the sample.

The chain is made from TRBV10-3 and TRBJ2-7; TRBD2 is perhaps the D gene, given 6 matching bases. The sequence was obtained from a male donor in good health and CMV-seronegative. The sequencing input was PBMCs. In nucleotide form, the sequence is TGTGCCGTTAAGTCGGGGGACTCAGAGGGCCACGAGCAGTACTTC. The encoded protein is CAVKSGDSEGHEQYF.